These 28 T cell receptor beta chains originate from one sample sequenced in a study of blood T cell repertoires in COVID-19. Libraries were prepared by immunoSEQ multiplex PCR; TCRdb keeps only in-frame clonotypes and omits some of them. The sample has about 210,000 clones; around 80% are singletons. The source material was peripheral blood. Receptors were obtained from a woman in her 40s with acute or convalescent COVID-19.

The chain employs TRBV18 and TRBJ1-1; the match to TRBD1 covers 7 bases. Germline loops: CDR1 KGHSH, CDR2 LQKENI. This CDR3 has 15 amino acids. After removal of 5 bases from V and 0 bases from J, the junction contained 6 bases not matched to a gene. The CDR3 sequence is CASSLGGNLNTEAFF. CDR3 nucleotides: TGTGCCAGCTCATTAGGGGGCAACCTGAACACTGAAGCTTTCTTT.

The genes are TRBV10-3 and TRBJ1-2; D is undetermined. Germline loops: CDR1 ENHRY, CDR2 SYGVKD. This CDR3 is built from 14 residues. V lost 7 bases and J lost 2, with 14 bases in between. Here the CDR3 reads CAINERRDNYGYTF. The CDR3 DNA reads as TGTGCCATCAATGAAAGGAGAGACAACTATGGCTACACCTTC.

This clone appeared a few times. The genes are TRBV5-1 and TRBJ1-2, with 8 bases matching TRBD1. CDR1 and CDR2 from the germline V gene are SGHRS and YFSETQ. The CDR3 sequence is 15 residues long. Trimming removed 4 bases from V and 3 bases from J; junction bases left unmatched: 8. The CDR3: CASSPDRVSDYGYTF. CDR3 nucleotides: TGCGCCAGCAGCCCGGACAGGGTTTCTGACTATGGCTACACCTTC.

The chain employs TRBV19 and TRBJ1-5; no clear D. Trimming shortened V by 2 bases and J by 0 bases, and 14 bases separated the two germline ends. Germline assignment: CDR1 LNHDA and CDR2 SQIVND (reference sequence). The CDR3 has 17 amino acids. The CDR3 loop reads CASSISPKDSSNQPQHF. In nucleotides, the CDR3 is TGTGCCAGTAGTATAAGCCCCAAAGATAGTAGCAATCAGCCCCAGCATTTT.

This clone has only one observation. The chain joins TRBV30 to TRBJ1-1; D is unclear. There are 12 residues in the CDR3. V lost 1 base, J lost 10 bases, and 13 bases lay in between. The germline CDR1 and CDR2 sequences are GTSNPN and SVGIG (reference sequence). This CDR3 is CAWSASREVAFF. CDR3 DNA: TGTGCCTGGAGTGCATCCCGGGAGGTAGCTTTCTTT. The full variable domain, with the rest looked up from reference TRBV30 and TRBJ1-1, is SQTIHQWPATLVQPVGSPLSLECTVEGTSNPNLYWYRQAAGRGLQLLFYSVGIGQISSEVPQNLSASRPQDRQFILSSKKLLLSDSGFYLCAWSASREVAFFGQGTRLTVV.

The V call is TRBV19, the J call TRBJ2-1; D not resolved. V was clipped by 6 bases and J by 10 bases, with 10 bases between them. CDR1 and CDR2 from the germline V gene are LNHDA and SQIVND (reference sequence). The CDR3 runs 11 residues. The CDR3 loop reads CASRATREQFF. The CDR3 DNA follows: TGTGCCAGTAGGGCAACAAGAGAGCAGTTCTTC.

In nucleotides, the CDR3 is TGTGCCAGTAGCGAAAACAGGGCGAACACTGAAGCTTTCTTT. Protein sequence: CASSENRANTEAFF. The chain joins TRBV19 to TRBJ1-1; D is perhaps TRBD1 (6 bases). Per the germline V gene, CDR1 is LNHDA and CDR2 is SQIVND (reference sequence). The CDR3 is 14 residues long. V was clipped by 6 bases and J by 1 base, with 12 bases between them.

The CDR3 DNA reads TGTGCCAGCAGCCTTACAGCGGGGGGTGAGCAGTTCTTC. Its translation is CASSLTAGGEQFF. The chain links TRBV7-2 to TRBJ2-1; 9 bases line up with TRBD2. J gave up 9 bases and V 5 bases, and 5 bases lay outside the gene matches. There are 13 residues in the CDR3. CDR1 SGHTA and CDR2 FQGNSA come from the germline V gene.

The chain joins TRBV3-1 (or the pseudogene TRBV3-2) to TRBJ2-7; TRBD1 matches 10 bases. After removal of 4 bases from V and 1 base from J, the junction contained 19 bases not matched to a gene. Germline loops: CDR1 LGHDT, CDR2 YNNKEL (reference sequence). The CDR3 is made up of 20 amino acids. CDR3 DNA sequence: TGTGCCAGCAGCCCCCACAAGGGGGGGACAGGGGCCCTTCCGTCCTACGAGCAGTACTTC. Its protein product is CASSPHKGGTGALPSYEQYF.

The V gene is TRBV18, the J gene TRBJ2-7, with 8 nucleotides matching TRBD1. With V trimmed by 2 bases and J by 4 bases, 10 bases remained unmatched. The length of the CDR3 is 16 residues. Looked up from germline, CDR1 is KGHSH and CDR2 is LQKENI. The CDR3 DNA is TGTGCCAGCTCACCAAACGGACAGGGTGAGGGATACGAGCAGTACTTC. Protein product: CASSPNGQGEGYEQYF.

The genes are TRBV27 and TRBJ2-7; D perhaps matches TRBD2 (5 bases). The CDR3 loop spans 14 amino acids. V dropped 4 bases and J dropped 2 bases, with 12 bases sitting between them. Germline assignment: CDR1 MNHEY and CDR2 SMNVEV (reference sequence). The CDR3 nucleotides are TGTGCCAGCAGTTCAGGACTGGACCCCTACGAGCAGTACTTC. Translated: CASSSGLDPYEQYF.

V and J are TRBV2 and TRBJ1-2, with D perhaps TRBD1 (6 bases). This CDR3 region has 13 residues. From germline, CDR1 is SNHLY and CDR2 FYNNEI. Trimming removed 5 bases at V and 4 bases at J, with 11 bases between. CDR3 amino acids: CASSSGTPYGYTF. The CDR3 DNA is TGTGCCAGCAGTTCCGGGACACCCTATGGCTACACCTTC.

CDR3 nucleotide sequence: TGTGCCAGCATAAACTACAGGACCTACGAGCAGTACTTC. It yields the protein CASINYRTYEQYF. J is TRBJ2-7 and V is TRBV6-5; D might be TRBD1 (5 bases). Trimming took off 7 bases at V and 2 bases at J, with 12 bases between the two ends. Germline CDR1 MNHEY, CDR2 SVGAGI. The CDR3 runs 13 residues.

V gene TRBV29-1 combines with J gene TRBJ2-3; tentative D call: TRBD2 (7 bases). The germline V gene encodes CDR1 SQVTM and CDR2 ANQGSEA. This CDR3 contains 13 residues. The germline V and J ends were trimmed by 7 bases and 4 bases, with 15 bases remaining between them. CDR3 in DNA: TGCAGCGCCGTGGGGGGGCAGGCAGATACGCAGTATTTT. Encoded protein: CSAVGGQADTQYF.

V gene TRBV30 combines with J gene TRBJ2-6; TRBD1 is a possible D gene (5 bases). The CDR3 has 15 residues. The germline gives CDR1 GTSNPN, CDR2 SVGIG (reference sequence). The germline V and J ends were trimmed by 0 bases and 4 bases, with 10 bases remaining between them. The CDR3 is CAWSVRRAGANVLTF. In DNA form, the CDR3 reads TGTGCCTGGAGTGTACGCAGGGCGGGGGCCAACGTCCTGACTTTC.

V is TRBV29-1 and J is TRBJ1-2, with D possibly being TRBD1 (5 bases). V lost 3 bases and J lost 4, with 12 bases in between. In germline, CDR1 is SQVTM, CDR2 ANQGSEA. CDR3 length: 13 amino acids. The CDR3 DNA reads TGCAGCGTTGAGGAGGGGTCCCCCTATGGCTACACCTTC. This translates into CSVEEGSPYGYTF. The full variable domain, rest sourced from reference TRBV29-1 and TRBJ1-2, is SAVISQKPSRDICQRGTSLTIQCQVDSQVTMMFWYRQQPGQSLTLIATANQGSEATYESGFVIDKFPISRPNLTFSTLTVSNMSPEDSSIYLCSVEEGSPYGYTFGSGTRLTVV.

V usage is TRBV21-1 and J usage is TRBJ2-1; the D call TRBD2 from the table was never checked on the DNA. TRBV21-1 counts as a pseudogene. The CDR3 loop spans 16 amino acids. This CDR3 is CASSKAPTCSYNEQFF. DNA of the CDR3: TGTGCCAGCAGCAAAGCTCCTACCTGCTCCTACAATGAGCAGTTCTTC.

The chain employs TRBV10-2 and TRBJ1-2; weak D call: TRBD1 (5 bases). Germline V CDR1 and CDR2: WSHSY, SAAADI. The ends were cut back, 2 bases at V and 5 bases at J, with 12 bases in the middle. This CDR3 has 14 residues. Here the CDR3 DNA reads TGCGCCAGCAGTGAGAAGGGGTTAATATATGGCTACACCTTC. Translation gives CASSEKGLIYGYTF.

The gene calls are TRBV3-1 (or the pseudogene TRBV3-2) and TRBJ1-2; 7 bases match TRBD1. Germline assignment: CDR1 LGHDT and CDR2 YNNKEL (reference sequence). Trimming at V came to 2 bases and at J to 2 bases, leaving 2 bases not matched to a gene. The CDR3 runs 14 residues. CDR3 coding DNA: TGTGCCAGCAGCCAAACGACAGGGAACTATGGCTACACCTTC. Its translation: CASSQTTGNYGYTF.

CDR3 DNA sequence: TGTGCCAGCAGTTTAAGGCTAGCCTCATCCGAGCAGTACTTC. This translates into CASSLRLASSEQYF. The gene calls are TRBV27 and TRBJ2-7, with D tentatively TRBD2 (5 bases). The CDR3 extends over 14 amino acids. Germline CDR1 and CDR2: MNHEY and SMNVEV (reference sequence). V dropped 2 bases and J dropped 6 bases, with 14 bases sitting between them.

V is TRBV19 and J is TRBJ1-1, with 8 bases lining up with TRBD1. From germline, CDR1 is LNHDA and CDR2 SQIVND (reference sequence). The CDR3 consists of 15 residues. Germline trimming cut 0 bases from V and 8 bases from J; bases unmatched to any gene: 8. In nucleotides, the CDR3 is TGTGCCAGTAGTATAGATGACAGGGGCCGCGGGGAAGCTTTCTTT. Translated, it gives CASSIDDRGRGEAFF.

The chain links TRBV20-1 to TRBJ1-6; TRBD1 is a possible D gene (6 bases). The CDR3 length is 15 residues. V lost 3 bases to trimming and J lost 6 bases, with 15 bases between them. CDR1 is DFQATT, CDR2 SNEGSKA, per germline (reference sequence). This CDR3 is CSASESGQINSPLHF. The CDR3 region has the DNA TGCAGTGCTAGTGAAAGCGGACAGATTAATTCACCCCTCCACTTT.

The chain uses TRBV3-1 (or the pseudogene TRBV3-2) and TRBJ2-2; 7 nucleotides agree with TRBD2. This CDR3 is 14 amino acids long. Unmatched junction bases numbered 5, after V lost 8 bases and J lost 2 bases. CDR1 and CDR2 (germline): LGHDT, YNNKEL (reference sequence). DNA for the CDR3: TGTGCCAGCGGGGGGAGGGTAAACACCGGGGAGCTGTTTTTT. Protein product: CASGGRVNTGELFF.

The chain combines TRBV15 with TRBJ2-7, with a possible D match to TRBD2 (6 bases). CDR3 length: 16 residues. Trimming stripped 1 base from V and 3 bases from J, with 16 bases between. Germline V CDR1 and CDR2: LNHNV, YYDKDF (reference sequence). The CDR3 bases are TGTGCCACCAGCAGAGGGTGGGGGGAGGACCTCTACGAGCAGTACTTC. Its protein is CATSRGWGEDLYEQYF.

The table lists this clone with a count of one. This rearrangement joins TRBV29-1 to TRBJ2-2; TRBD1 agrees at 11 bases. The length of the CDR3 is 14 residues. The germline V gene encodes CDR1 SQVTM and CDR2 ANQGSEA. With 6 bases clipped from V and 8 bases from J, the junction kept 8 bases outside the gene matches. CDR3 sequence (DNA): TGCAGCGTCCTCGGACAGGGGGCTCCTGGGGAGCTGTTTTTT. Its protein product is CSVLGQGAPGELFF.

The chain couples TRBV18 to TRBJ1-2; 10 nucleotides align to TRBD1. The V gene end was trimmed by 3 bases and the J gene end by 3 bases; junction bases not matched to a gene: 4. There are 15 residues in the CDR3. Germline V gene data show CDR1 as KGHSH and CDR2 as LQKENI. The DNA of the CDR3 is TGTGCCAGCTCACCCGACAGGGGGCTTGACTATGGCTACACCTTC. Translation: CASSPDRGLDYGYTF.

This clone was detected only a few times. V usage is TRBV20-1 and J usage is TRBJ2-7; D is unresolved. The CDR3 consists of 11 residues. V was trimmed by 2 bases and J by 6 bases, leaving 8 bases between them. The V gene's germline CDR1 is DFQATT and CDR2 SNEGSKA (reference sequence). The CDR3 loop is CSARTVFEQYF. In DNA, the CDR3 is TGCAGTGCTAGAACTGTCTTCGAGCAGTACTTC.

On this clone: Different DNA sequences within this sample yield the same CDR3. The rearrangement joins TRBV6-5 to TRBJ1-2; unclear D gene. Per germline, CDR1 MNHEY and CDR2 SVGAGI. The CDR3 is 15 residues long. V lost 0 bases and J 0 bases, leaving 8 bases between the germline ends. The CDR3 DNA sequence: TGTGCCAGCAGTTACTCGGCAGGTTCTAACTATGGCTACACCTTC. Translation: CASSYSAGSNYGYTF.